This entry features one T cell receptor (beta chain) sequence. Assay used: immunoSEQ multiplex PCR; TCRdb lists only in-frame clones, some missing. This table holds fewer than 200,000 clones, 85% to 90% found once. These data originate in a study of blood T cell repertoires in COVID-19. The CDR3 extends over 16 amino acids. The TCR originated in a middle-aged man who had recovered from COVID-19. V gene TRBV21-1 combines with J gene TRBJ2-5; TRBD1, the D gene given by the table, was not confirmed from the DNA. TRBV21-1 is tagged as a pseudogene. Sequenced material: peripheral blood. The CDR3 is CASSPLKGVGGKTQYF. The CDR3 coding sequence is TGTGCCAGCAGCCCCCTAAAGGGGGTTGGTGGGAAGACCCAGTACTTC.